This TCR beta chain comes out of a study of CD8+ T cells in alopecia areata. RNA was extracted and reverse transcribed into cDNA as the sequencing template. The protocol was immunoSEQ multiplex PCR, while the TCRdb copy is restricted to in-frame clones and leaves out a portion. The sample records 150,000 to 200,000 clones, 55% being singletons. Only a few counts were recorded for this clone. There are 13 residues in the CDR3. V was pared by 5 bases and J by 5 bases, with 14 bases between. Germline V gives CDR1 SQVTM, CDR2 ANQGSEA. Sequences were obtained from CD4+ T cells sorted from blood. The source of this sequence is a human donor in good health. This chain joins TRBV29-1 and TRBJ2-3; D is undetermined. CDR3 sequence: CSVLVRLIDTQYF. CDR3 in DNA: TGCAGCGTTCTGGTCAGGTTAATAGATACGCAGTATTTT.